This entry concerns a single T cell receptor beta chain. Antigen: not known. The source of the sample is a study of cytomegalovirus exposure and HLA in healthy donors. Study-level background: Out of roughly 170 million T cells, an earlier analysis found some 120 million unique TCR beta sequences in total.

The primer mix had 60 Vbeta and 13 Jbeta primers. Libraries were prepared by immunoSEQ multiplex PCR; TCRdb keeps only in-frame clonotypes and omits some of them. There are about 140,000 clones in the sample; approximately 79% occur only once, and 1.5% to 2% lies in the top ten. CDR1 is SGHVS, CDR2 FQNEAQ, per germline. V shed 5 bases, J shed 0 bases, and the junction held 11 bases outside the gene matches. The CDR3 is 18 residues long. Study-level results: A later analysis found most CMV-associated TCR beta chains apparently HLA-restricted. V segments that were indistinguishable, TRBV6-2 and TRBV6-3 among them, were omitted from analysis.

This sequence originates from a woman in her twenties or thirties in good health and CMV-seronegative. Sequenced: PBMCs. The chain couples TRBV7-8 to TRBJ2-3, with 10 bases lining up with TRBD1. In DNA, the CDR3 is TGTGCCAGCAGCCCCCCCTCCCCGGGACAGGGGAGCACAGATACGCAGTATTTT. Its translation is CASSPPSPGQGSTDTQYF. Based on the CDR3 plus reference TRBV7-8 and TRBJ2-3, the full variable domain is GAGVSQSPRYKVAKRGQDVALRCDPISGHVSLFWYQQALGQGPEFLTYFQNEAQLDKSGLPSDRFFAERPEGSVSTLKIQRTQQEDSAVYLCASSPPSPGQGSTDTQYFGPGTRLTVL.